Here is one TCR beta chain with its context. The data stem from a study of blood T cell repertoires in COVID-19. Study in general: All recovered Cohort 3 donors got two negative PCRs, got clearance, or saw symptom resolution. Nucleic acid was either cDNA or gDNA, and it came from T cells, B-cell-depleted T cells, or PBMCs.

This table comes from immunoSEQ multiplex PCR, and its TCRdb copy is limited to in-frame clones, with some not included. Of 210,000 or so clones in the sample, roughly nine tenths were seen once. The CDR3 sequence is 15 residues long. Germline V gene sequence: CDR1 SQVTM, CDR2 ANQGSEA. V dropped 6 bases and J dropped 1 base, with 13 bases sitting between them. Participants, about 18 to 90 years old, spanned 24 US areas. Participants had their cohort set by participant-reported clinical history. This receptor was taken from a woman aged 45-59 years in a cohort exposed to, infected with or recovered from COVID-19 (not recorded which). The J gene is TRBJ2-6, the V gene TRBV29-1; TRBD1 might be the D (5 bases). The sequenced material came from PBMCs or T cells enriched from blood (not recorded which). The CDR3 DNA follows: TGCAGCGTCTCATCAGGGTATTCTGGGGCCAACGTCCTGACTTTC. As protein: CSVSSGYSGANVLTF. Supplemented by reference TRBV29-1 and TRBJ2-6, the full variable domain reads SAVISQKPSRDICQRGTSLTIQCQVDSQVTMMFWYRQQPGQSLTLIATANQGSEATYESGFVIDKFPISRPNLTFSTLTVSNMSPEDSSIYLCSVSSGYSGANVLTFGAGSRLTVL.